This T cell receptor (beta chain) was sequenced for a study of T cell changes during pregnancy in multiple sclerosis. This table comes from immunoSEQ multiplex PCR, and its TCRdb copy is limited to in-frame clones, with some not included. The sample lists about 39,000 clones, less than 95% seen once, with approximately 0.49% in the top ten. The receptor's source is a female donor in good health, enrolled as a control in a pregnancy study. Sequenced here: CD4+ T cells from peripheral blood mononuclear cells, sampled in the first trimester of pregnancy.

The CDR3 loop is CASSLGGSGTGELFF. The CDR3 DNA reads TGTGCCAGCAGTTTGGGGGGGTCGGGCACCGGGGAGCTGTTTTTT. V is TRBV27 and J is TRBJ2-2; 7 bases line up with TRBD2. This CDR3 region has 15 residues. The germline V gene has CDR1 MNHEY and CDR2 SMNVEV (reference sequence). V shed 3 bases, J shed 4 bases, and the junction held 5 bases outside the gene matches.